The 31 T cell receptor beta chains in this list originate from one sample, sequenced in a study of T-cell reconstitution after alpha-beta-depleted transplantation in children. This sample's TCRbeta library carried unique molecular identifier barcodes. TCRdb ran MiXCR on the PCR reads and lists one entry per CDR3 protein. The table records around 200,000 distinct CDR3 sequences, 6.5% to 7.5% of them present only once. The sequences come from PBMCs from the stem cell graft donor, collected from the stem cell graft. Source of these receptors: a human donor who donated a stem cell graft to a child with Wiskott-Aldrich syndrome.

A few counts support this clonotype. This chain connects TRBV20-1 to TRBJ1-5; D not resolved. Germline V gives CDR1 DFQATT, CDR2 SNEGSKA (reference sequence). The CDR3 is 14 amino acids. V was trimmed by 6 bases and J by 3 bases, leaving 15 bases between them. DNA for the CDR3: TGCAGTGCGGTAGTGGGTGCATTCAATCAGCCCCAGCATTTT. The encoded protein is CSAVVGAFNQPQHF.

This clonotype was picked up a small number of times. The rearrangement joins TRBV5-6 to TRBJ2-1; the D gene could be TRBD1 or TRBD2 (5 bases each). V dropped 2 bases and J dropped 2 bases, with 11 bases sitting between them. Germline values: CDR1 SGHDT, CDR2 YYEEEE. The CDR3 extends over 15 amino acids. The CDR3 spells CASSFDRGPYNEQFF. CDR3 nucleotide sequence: TGTGCCAGCAGCTTTGACCGGGGCCCCTACAATGAGCAGTTCTTC.

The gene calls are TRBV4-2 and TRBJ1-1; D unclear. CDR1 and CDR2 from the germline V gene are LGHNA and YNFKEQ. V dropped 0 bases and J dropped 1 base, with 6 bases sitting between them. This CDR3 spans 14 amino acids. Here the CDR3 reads CASSQDRPNTEAFF. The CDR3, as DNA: TGTGCCAGCAGCCAAGATCGGCCGAACACTGAAGCTTTCTTT.

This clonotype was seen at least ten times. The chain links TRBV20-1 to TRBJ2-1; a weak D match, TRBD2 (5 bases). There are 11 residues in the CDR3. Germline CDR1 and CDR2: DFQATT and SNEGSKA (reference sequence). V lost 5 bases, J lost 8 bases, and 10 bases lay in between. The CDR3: CSAPLVHEQFF. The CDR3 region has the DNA TGCAGTGCTCCACTAGTTCATGAGCAGTTCTTC.

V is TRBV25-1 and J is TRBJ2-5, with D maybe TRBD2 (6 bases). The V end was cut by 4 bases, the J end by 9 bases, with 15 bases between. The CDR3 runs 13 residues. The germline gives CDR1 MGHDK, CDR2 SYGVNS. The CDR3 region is CASSGTTHSSQYF. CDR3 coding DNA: TGTGCCAGCAGTGGGACTACCCATTCCTCCCAGTACTTC.

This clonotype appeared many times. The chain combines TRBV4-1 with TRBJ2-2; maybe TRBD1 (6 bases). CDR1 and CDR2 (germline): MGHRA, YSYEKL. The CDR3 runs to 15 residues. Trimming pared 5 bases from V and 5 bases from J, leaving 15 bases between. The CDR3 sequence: CASSTIGTLTGELFF. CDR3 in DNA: TGCGCCAGCAGCACAATCGGGACACTGACCGGGGAGCTGTTTTTT.

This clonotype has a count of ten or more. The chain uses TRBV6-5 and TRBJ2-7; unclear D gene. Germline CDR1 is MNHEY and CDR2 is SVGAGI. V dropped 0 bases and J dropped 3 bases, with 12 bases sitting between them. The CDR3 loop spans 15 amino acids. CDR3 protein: CASSYSGSAGYEQYF. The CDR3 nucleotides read TGTGCCAGCAGTTACTCAGGCAGTGCAGGCTACGAGCAGTACTTC.

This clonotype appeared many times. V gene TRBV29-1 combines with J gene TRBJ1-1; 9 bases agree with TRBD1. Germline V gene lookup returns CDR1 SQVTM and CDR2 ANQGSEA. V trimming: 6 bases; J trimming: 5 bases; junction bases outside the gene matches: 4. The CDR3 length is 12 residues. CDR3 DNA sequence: TGCAGCGTGTGGGACAGGGAGACTGAAGCTTTCTTT. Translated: CSVWDRETEAFF.

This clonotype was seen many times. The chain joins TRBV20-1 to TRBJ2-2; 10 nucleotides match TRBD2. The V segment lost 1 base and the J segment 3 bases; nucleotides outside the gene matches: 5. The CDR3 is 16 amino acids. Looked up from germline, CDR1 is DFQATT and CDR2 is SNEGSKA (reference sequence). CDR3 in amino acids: CSARVSGRRDTGELFF. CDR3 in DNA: TGCAGTGCTAGAGTTAGCGGGAGGCGGGACACCGGGGAGCTGTTTTTT.

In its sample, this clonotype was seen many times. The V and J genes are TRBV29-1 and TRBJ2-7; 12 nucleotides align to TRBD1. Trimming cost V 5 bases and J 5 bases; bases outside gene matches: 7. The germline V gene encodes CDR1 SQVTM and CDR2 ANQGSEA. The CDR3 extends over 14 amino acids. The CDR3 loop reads CSVFPGTGGHEQYF. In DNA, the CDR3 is TGCAGCGTTTTTCCCGGGACAGGGGGCCACGAGCAGTACTTC.

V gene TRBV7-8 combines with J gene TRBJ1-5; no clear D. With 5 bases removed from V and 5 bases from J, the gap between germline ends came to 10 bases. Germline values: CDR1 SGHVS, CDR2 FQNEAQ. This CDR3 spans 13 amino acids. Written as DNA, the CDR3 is TGTGCCAGCAGCCCGAAGACTCATCAGCCCCAGCATTTT. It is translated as CASSPKTHQPQHF.

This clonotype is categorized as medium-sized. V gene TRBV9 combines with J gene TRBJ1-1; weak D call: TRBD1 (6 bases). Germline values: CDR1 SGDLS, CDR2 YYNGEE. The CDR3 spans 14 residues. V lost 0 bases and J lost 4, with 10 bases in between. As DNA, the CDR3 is TGTGCCAGCAGCGTAGCTAAAGGGGGCACTGAAGCTTTCTTT. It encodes CASSVAKGGTEAFF.

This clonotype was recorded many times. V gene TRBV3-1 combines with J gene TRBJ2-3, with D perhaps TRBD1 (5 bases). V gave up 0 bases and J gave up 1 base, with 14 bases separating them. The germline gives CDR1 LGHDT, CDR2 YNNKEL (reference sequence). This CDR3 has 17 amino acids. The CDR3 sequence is CASSQDMQGFGTDTQYF. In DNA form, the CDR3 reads TGTGCCAGCAGCCAAGATATGCAGGGATTCGGCACAGATACGCAGTATTTT.

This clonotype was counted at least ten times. CDR3 sequence reads: CSSPGQTSETQYF. The DNA for the CDR3 is TGCAGCTCCCCGGGACAGACCTCAGAGACCCAGTACTTC. The gene calls are TRBV29-1 and TRBJ2-5; 7 bases match TRBD1. The CDR3 has 13 residues. V lost 8 bases, J lost 4 bases, and 10 bases stayed unmatched. CDR1 is SQVTM, CDR2 ANQGSEA, per germline.

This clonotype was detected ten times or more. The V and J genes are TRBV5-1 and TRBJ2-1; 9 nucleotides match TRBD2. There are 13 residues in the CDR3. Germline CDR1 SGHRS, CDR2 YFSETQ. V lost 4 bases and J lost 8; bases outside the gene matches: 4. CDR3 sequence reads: CASSEQRGDEQFF. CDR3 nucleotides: TGCGCCAGCAGCGAGCAGCGGGGGGATGAGCAGTTCTTC. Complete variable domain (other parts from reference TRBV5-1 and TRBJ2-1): KAGVTQTPRYLIKTRGQQVTLSCSPISGHRSVSWYQQTPGQGLQFLFEYFSETQRNKGNFPGRFSGRQFSNSRSEMNVSTLELGDSALYLCASSEQRGDEQFFGPGTRLTVL.

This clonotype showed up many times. The CDR3 bases are TGCGCCAGCAGCTTGGAGGGAGTTTATAGACCGGGAGAATCACCCCTCCACTTT. Translation: CASSLEGVYRPGESPLHF. V is TRBV5-1 and J is TRBJ1-6, with no clear D. The germline V gene has CDR1 SGHRS and CDR2 YFSETQ. The V end lost 0 bases, the J end lost 10 bases, and 23 bases lay between the germline ends. This CDR3 has 18 residues.

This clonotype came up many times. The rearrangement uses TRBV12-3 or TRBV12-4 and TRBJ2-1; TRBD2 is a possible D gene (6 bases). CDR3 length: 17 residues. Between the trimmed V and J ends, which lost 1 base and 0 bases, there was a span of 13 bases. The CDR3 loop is CASSLGAGLSSYNEQFF. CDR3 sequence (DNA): TGTGCCAGCAGTTTAGGGGCGGGACTTAGCTCCTACAATGAGCAGTTCTTC.

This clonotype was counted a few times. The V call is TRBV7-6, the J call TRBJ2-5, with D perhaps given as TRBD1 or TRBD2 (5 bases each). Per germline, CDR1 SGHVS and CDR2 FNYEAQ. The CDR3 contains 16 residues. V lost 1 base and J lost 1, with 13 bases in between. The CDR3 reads CASSLGLGARQETQYF. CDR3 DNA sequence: TGTGCCAGCAGCTTAGGGCTCGGGGCCCGCCAAGAGACCCAGTACTTC.

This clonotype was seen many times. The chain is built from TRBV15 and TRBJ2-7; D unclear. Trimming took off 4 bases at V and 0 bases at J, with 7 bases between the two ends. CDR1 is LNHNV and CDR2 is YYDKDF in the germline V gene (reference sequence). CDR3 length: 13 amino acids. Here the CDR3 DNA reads TGTGCCACCAGCAAGGCTAGCTCCTACGAGCAGTACTTC. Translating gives CATSKASSYEQYF.

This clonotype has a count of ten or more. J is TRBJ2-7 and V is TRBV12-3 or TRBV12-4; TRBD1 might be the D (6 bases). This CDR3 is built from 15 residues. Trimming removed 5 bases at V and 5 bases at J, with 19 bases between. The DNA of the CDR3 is TGTGCCAGCAGTCCCCGTCTGGGGGCTGAAGACGAGCAGTACTTC. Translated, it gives CASSPRLGAEDEQYF.

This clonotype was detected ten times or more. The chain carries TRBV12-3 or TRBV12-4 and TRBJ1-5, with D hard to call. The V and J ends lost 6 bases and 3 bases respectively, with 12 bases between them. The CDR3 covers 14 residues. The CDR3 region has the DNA TGTGCCAGCAGCGGACCTAACTACAATCAGCCCCAGCATTTT. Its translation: CASSGPNYNQPQHF.

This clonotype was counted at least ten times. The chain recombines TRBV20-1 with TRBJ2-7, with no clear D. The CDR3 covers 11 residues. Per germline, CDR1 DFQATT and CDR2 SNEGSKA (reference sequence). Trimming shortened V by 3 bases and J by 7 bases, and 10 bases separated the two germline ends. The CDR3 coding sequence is TGCAGTGCTAGTTATCAAGGGGAGCAGTACTTC. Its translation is CSASYQGEQYF.

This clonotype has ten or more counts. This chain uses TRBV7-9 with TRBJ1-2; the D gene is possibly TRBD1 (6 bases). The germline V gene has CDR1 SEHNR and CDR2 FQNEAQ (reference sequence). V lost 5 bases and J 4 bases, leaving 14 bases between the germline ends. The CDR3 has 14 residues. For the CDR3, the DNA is TGTGCCAGCAGCCCGACAGGAAATCTCTATGGCTACACCTTC. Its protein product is CASSPTGNLYGYTF.

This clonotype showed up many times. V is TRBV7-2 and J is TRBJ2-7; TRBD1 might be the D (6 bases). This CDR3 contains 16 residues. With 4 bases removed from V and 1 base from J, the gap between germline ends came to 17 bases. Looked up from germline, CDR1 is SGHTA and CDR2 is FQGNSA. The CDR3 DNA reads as TGTGCCAGCAGCTATCCGGGGTCCGGACAGTCCTACGAGCAGTACTTC. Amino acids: CASSYPGSGQSYEQYF.

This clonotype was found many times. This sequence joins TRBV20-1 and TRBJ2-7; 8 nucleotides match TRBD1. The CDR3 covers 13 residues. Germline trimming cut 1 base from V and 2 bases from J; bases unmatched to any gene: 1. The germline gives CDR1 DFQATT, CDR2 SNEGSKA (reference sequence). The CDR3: CSARGTGTYEQYF. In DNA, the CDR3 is TGCAGTGCTAGAGGGACAGGGACCTACGAGCAGTACTTC.

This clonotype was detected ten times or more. The CDR3, as DNA: TGCAGCGTTGGGGGGGAGGGGCAGCCCCAGCATTTT. It yields the protein CSVGGEGQPQHF. The gene calls are TRBV29-1 and TRBJ1-5; perhaps TRBD1 as D (5 bases). V lost 4 bases and J lost 7, with 11 bases in between. Per germline, CDR1 SQVTM and CDR2 ANQGSEA. The CDR3 is 12 amino acids.

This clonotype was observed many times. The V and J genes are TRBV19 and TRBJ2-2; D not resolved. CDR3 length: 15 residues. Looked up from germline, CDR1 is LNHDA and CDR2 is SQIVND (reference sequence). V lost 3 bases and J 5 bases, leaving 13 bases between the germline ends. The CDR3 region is CASSIRRTDTGELFF. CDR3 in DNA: TGTGCCAGTAGTATCCGTCGGACGGATACCGGGGAGCTGTTTTTT.

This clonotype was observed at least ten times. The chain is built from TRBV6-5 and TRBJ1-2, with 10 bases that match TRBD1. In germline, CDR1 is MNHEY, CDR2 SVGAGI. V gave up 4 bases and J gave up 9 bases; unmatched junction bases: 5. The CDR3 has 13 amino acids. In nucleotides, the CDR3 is TGTGCCAGCAGTTTCCCGGGACAGGGGCGCTACACCTTC. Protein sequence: CASSFPGQGRYTF.

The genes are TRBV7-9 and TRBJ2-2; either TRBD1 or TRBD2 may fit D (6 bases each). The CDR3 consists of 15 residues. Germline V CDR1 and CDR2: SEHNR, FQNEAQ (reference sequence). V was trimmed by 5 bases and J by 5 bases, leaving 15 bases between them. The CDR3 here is CASSRGGLDTGELFF. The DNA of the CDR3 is TGTGCCAGCAGCCGTGGGGGGCTCGATACCGGGGAGCTGTTTTTT.

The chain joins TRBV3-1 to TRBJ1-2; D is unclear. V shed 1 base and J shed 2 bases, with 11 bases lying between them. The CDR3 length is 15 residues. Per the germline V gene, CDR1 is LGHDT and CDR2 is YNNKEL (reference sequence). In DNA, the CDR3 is TGTGCCAGCAGCCAAGGTCGCAGGTTGAACTATGGCTACACCTTC. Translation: CASSQGRRLNYGYTF. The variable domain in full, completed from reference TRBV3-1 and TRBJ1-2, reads DTAVSQTPKYLVTQMGNDKSIKCEQNLGHDTMYWYKQDSKKFLKIMFSYNNKELIINETVPNRFSPKSPDKAHLNLHINSLELGDSAVYFCASSQGRRLNYGYTFGSGTRLTVV.

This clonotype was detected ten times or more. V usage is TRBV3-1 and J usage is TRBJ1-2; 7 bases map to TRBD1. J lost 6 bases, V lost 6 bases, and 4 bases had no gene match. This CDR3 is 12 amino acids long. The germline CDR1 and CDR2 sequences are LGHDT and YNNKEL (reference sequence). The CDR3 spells CASRNRGDGYTF. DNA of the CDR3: TGTGCCAGCAGAAACAGGGGTGATGGCTACACCTTC.